The next 21 T cell receptor beta chains were all read from a single sample in a study of blood T cells in healthy people across ages. Primed by a sample-barcoded 5' primer and a J-beta primer mix, a second PCR proceeded for 7 to 11 cycles. TCRdb reprocessed the 5' RACE reads via MiXCR and lists one record per CDR3 protein. The sample carries about 720,000 distinct CDR3 sequences, roughly 25% recorded once. These data were also filed under a second study, of T cells of mothers and their children.

The sample consisted of blood. These receptors all stem from a boy aged 10-17 years in good health.

There are a few counts of this clonotype. This chain connects TRBV29-1 to TRBJ2-2; 10 nucleotides match TRBD2. V dropped 6 bases and J dropped 4; count of bases not matched to a gene: 8. The CDR3 is 15 amino acids. Germline loops: CDR1 SQVTM, CDR2 ANQGSEA. CDR3: CSVLPRLAGTGELFF. Here the CDR3 DNA reads TGCAGCGTCTTACCAAGACTAGCGGGCACCGGGGAGCTGTTTTTT.

This clonotype was seen a few times. The V call is TRBV6-5, the J call TRBJ2-1; TRBD2 aligns across 8 bases. Trimming at V came to 2 bases and at J to 4 bases, leaving 4 bases not matched to a gene. In germline, CDR1 is MNHEY, CDR2 SVGAGI. The CDR3 contains 15 residues. The CDR3 DNA reads TGTGCCAGCAGTTACCCGGGGGGGCCTTACAATGAGCAGTTCTTC. Its protein is CASSYPGGPYNEQFF.

CDR3 sequence reads: CASSTQVSGETQYF. DNA for the CDR3: TGTGCCAGCAGTACCCAGGTCAGCGGAGAGACCCAGTACTTC. J is TRBJ2-5 and V is TRBV12-3 or TRBV12-4, with D possibly matching TRBD2 (5 bases). Trimming cost V 5 bases and J 4 bases, with 14 bases left between them. The CDR3 loop spans 14 amino acids.

This clonotype was seen a handful of times. V is TRBV10-3 and J is TRBJ2-5; D gene unclear. The CDR3 covers 14 residues. V shed 0 bases and J shed 1 base, with 6 bases lying between them. From germline, CDR1 is ENHRY and CDR2 SYGVKD. Here the CDR3 reads CAISESWGQETQYF. DNA of the CDR3: TGTGCCATCAGTGAGTCGTGGGGCCAAGAGACCCAGTACTTC.

The chain has TRBV6-6 and TRBJ2-1; 8 bases are a match to TRBD2. The CDR3 runs to 14 residues. Unmatched junction bases numbered 5, after V lost 4 bases and J lost 6 bases. The germline CDR1 and CDR2 sequences are MNHNY and SVGAGI (reference sequence). The DNA of the CDR3 is TGTGCCAGCAGTTCAGGACTAGCCCCCAATGAGCAGTTCTTC. Residues: CASSSGLAPNEQFF.

This clonotype was detected only a few times. J is TRBJ1-2 and V is TRBV18, with D possibly being TRBD1 (5 bases). The germline V gene encodes CDR1 KGHSH and CDR2 LQKENI. The CDR3 runs 14 residues. Trimming took 3 bases from V and 4 from J, leaving 12 bases between them. CDR3 nucleotide sequence: TGTGCCAGCTCACCCGGCGGTGGGGGCTATGGCTACACCTTC. Encoded protein: CASSPGGGGYGYTF.

The chain has TRBV6-1 and TRBJ2-4; D is ambiguous. This CDR3 contains 14 residues. V was shortened by 7 bases and J by 5 bases, with 15 bases between the two germline ends. The V gene's germline CDR1 is MNHNS and CDR2 SASEGT. CDR3: CASTVGFLENIQYF. In nucleotides, the CDR3 is TGTGCCAGCACGGTAGGGTTTTTGGAAAACATTCAGTACTTC.

The genes are TRBV9 and TRBJ2-7; TRBD2 matches 10 bases. The length of the CDR3 is 15 residues. With V trimmed by 2 bases and J by 5 bases, 7 bases remained unmatched. CDR1 is SGDLS, CDR2 YYNGEE, per germline. CDR3: CASSVAGTSEDEQYF. As DNA, the CDR3 is TGTGCCAGCAGCGTCGCCGGGACTAGCGAGGACGAGCAGTACTTC.

A note on this clonotype: Germline is not matched at one junction end, which may reflect a read error. For the CDR3, the DNA is TGCGCCAGCAGCCACCCAAACTACGGGCAGTACTTC. Translation gives CASSHPNYGQYF. The chain uses TRBV4-1 and TRBJ2-1, with D unclear. The DNA matches TRBJ2-7 better at its end, which makes the J call doubtful. The CDR3 has 12 amino acids. Per the germline V gene, CDR1 is MGHRA and CDR2 is YSYEKL.

The chain couples TRBV10-3 to TRBJ2-5; 8 nucleotides line up with TRBD2. Judging by the DNA end, TRBJ2-7 fits better; the J call may be wrong. This CDR3 has 13 residues. CDR1 and CDR2 from the germline V gene are ENHRY and SYGVKD. The CDR3 loop reads CAIRAGGEYEQYF. For the CDR3, the DNA is TGTGCCATCAGAGCCGGGGGGGAATACGAGCAGTACTTC.

In its sample, this clonotype was seen many times. The J gene is TRBJ2-7, the V gene TRBV21-1. TRBV21-1 counts as a pseudogene. There are 13 residues in the CDR3. The CDR3 DNA follows: TGTGCCAGCAGCAAACAGGGCGCCTACGAGCAGTACTTC. Translated: CASSKQGAYEQYF.

This clonotype has more than one count but fewer than ten. The gene calls are TRBV20-1 and TRBJ2-5; D is unresolved. The germline V gene encodes CDR1 DFQATT and CDR2 SNEGSKA (reference sequence). V was shortened by 6 bases and J by 2 bases, with 16 bases between the two germline ends. This CDR3 has 14 residues. The CDR3 loop is CSATRVSGQETQYF. As DNA, the CDR3 is TGCAGTGCAACACGTGTGTCCGGGCAAGAGACCCAGTACTTC.

A note on this clonotype: The junction differs from germline at one of its ends, possibly a read error. V usage is TRBV3-1 and J usage is TRBJ2-5; no definite D call. Germline V lookup: CDR1 LGHDT, CDR2 YNNKEL (reference sequence). The CDR3 extends over 12 amino acids. CDR3 sequence: CASCQDLETQYF. CDR3 bases: TGTGCCAGCTGCCAAGATCTTGAGACCCAGTACTTC.

This clonotype has more than one count but fewer than ten. V gene TRBV4-1 combines with J gene TRBJ1-4, with 9 bases matching TRBD1. Germline trimming cut 3 bases from V and 9 bases from J; bases unmatched to any gene: 2. CDR3 length: 13 residues. The germline V gene has CDR1 MGHRA and CDR2 YSYEKL. In DNA, the CDR3 is TGCGCCAGCAGCCACGGGACAGGGCAAAAACTGTTTTTT. Its translation: CASSHGTGQKLFF.

Comment on this clonotype: With a much larger clone just one base away, this may be a read error. The rearrangement uses TRBV29-1 and TRBJ2-4; TRBD2 might be the D (5 bases). This CDR3 has 16 amino acids. CDR1 and CDR2 (germline): SQVTM, ANQGSEA. V was trimmed by 5 bases and J by 4 bases, leaving 21 bases between them. DNA of the CDR3: TGCAGCGTTTCCGAGGGAGACAATGGCCCAAAAAACATTCAGTACTTC. This gives the protein CSVSEGDNGPKNIQYF.

This clonotype was seen a handful of times. The V call is TRBV4-1, the J call TRBJ1-1; possibly TRBD1 for D (6 bases). The CDR3 runs to 15 residues. Germline V gene lookup returns CDR1 MGHRA and CDR2 YSYEKL. V was cut by 3 bases and J by 10 bases, with 21 bases left in between. CDR3 in amino acids: CASSQFQGRLELAFF. The CDR3 nucleotides read TGCGCCAGCAGCCAGTTTCAGGGGCGTTTGGAGTTAGCTTTCTTT.

This clonotype was seen a handful of times. The chain combines TRBV4-3 with TRBJ2-1; D is perhaps TRBD1 (6 bases). This CDR3 has 16 amino acids. Germline CDR1 LGHNA, CDR2 YSLEER. V lost 2 bases to trimming and J lost 4 bases, with 15 bases between them. The CDR3 region has the DNA TGCGCCAGCAGCCAAAAGGACAGCTTTACTTACAATGAGCAGTTCTTC. It yields the protein CASSQKDSFTYNEQFF.

The rearrangement uses TRBV20-1 and TRBJ1-1, with 10 bases fitting TRBD1. The germline V gene has CDR1 DFQATT and CDR2 SNEGSKA (reference sequence). With V trimmed by 3 bases and J by 10 bases, 5 bases remained unmatched. There are 12 residues in the CDR3. CDR3 residues: CSARPGQGRAFF. For the CDR3, the DNA is TGCAGTGCTAGGCCGGGACAGGGGAGAGCTTTCTTT.

The chain uses TRBV28 and TRBJ2-5; TRBD2 might be the D (7 bases). CDR3 length: 18 amino acids. V was trimmed by 2 bases and J by 4 bases, leaving 23 bases between them. CDR1 is MDHEN, CDR2 SYDVKM, per germline. CDR3 amino acids: CASSLRGAGHIGRETQYF. In DNA, the CDR3 is TGTGCCAGCAGTTTACGGGGGGCGGGACACATCGGACGAGAGACCCAGTACTTC.

There are a few counts of this clonotype. J is TRBJ1-3 and V is TRBV29-1; D unclear. Trimming removed 4 bases at V and 8 bases at J, with 15 bases between. CDR1 is SQVTM, CDR2 ANQGSEA, per germline. The CDR3 sequence is 13 residues long. CDR3 sequence reads: CSVVRAEDYTIYF. CDR3 sequence (DNA): TGCAGCGTTGTACGCGCGGAGGATTACACCATATATTTT. The full variable domain, completed using reference TRBV29-1 and TRBJ1-3, is SAVISQKPSRDICQRGTSLTIQCQVDSQVTMMFWYRQQPGQSLTLIATANQGSEATYESGFVIDKFPISRPNLTFSTLTVSNMSPEDSSIYLCSVVRAEDYTIYFGEGSWLTVV.

J is TRBJ2-5 and V is TRBV10-3; TRBD2 matches at 7 bases. The length of the CDR3 is 14 residues. The junction had 7 bases not matched to a gene; V was cut back by 6 bases and J by 3 bases. Germline values: CDR1 ENHRY, CDR2 SYGVKD. The CDR3 sequence: CAIRAARGEETQYF. The DNA for the CDR3 is TGTGCCATCAGAGCCGCCCGGGGGGAAGAGACCCAGTACTTC.